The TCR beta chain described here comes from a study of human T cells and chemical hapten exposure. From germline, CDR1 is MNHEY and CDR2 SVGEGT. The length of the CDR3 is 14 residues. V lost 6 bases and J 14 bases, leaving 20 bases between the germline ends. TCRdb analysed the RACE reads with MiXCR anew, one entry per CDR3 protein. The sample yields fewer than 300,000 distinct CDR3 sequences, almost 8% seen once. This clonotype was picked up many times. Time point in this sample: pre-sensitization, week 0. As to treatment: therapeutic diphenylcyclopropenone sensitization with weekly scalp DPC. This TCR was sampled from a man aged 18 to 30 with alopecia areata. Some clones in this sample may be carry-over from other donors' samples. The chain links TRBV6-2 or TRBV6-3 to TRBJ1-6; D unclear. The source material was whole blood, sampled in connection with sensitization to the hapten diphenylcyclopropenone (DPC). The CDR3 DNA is TGTGCCAGCAGAAAGCCCGAATTGAGAGTTTCCCTCCACTTT. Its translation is CASRKPELRVSLHF.